The 21 T cell receptor beta chains below were found in one sample sequenced in a study of glioma-infiltrating T cells. The iRepertoire nested amplicon-rescue multiplex PCR amplified TCR alpha and beta CDR3s from RNA. Via MiXCR, TCRdb re-called the multiplex PCR reads, giving one row per CDR3 protein. This sample has some 130,000 distinct CDR3 sequences, with about 25% found just once. The source material was glioma tissue, nonneoplastic brain tissue, or PBMCs (not recorded which). Source of these receptors: a human donor with low-grade glioma or glioblastoma, undergoing nonglioma brain surgery, or in good health (not recorded which).

This clonotype was seen at least ten times. This chain uses TRBV28 with TRBJ2-1; TRBD2 is a possible D gene (6 bases). This CDR3 comprises 15 residues. With 4 bases removed from V and 2 bases from J, the gap between germline ends came to 12 bases. Germline values: CDR1 MDHEN, CDR2 SYDVKM. Written as DNA, the CDR3 is TGTGCCAGCAGTTCCCCGGGGGTAGCCTACAATGAGCAGTTCTTC. This gives the protein CASSSPGVAYNEQFF. Variable domain in full (rest from reference TRBV28 and TRBJ2-1): DVKVTQSSRYLVKRTGEKVFLECVQDMDHENMFWYRQDPGLGLRLIYFSYDVKMKEKGDIPEGYSVSREKKERFSLILESASTNQTSMYLCASSSPGVAYNEQFFGPGTRLTVL.

This clonotype was detected ten times or more. This chain uses TRBV27 with TRBJ1-2; TRBD1 aligns across 8 bases. V shed 3 bases and J 4 bases; nucleotides not matched to a gene: 4. The CDR3 has 14 residues. CDR1 and CDR2 from the germline V gene are MNHEY and SMNVEV (reference sequence). The CDR3 sequence: CASSLAGGVYGYTF. DNA for the CDR3: TGTGCCAGCAGTTTGGCAGGGGGCGTCTATGGCTACACCTTC.

The gene calls are TRBV11-3 and TRBJ2-3; 10 nucleotides line up with TRBD1. With V trimmed by 5 bases and J by 5 bases, 7 bases remained unmatched. The germline gives CDR1 SGHNT, CDR2 YENEEA. This CDR3 has 15 residues. The CDR3 region has the DNA TGTGCCAGCAGCCCCGGACAGGGGGAAGGAGATACGCAGTATTTT. It is translated as CASSPGQGEGDTQYF. Looking up the rest from reference TRBV11-3 and TRBJ2-3 gives the full variable domain: EAGVVQSPRYKIIEKKQPVAFWCNPISGHNTLYWYLQNLGQGPELLIRYENEEAVDDSQLPKDRFSAERLKGVDSTLKIQPAELGDSAVYLCASSPGQGEGDTQYFGPGTRLTVL.

The chain uses TRBV5-1 and TRBJ1-1; 9 nucleotides line up with TRBD1. Unmatched junction bases numbered 0, after V lost 0 bases and J lost 3 bases. The CDR3 contains 14 residues. Germline V gene sequence: CDR1 SGHRS, CDR2 YFSETQ. The chain's CDR3 is CASSLGDRDTEAFF. CDR3 in DNA: TGCGCCAGCAGCTTGGGGGACAGGGACACTGAAGCTTTCTTT.

This clonotype was seen repeatedly, ten times or more. The rearrangement links TRBV6-4 to TRBJ2-3; the D is unclear. V gave up 4 bases and J gave up 4 bases, with 9 bases separating them. Germline CDR1 and CDR2: MRHNA and SNTAGT. The CDR3 is made up of 13 amino acids. This CDR3 reads CASSVFWADTQYF. The CDR3 DNA follows: TGTGCCAGCAGTGTATTTTGGGCAGATACGCAGTATTTT.

J is TRBJ2-7 and V is TRBV12-3 or TRBV12-4; 10 bases are shared with TRBD2. Trimming removed 4 bases from V and 7 bases from J; junction bases left unmatched: 10. The CDR3 extends over 15 amino acids. CDR3 in DNA: TGTGCCAGCAGTTCCAGCGGGGGGGCTCTCAGTGAGCAGTACGTC. Protein product: CASSSSGGALSEQYV.

The sample holds many counts of this clonotype. The chain carries TRBV20-1 and TRBJ2-1; maybe TRBD2 (6 bases). The ends were cut back, 6 bases at V and 5 bases at J, with 20 bases in the middle. The CDR3 totals 15 residues. Germline V gene data show CDR1 as DFQATT and CDR2 as SNEGSKA (reference sequence). The CDR3 reads CSARLGDFRHNEQFF. CDR3 DNA: TGCAGTGCGAGACTGGGGGACTTCCGTCACAATGAGCAGTTCTTC.

The CDR3 region has the DNA TGTGCCAGCAGCGTAGTGGGGACCCACACTGAAGCTTTCTTT. This encodes CASSVVGTHTEAFF. This chain connects TRBV9 to TRBJ1-1; TRBD1 is a possible D gene (5 bases). The CDR3 extends over 14 amino acids. Germline V CDR1 and CDR2: SGDLS, YYNGEE. Trimming pared 0 bases from V and 3 bases from J, leaving 9 bases between. The full variable domain, rest sourced from reference TRBV9 and TRBJ1-1, is DSGVTQTPKHLITATGQRVTLRCSPRSGDLSVYWYQQSLDQGLQFLIQYYNGEERAKGNILERFSAQQFPDLHSELNLSSLELGDSALYFCASSVVGTHTEAFFGQGTRLTVV.

Only a few counts were recorded for this clonotype. The chain couples TRBV28 to TRBJ2-2; the D is unclear. CDR3 length: 13 residues. Per the germline V gene, CDR1 is MDHEN and CDR2 is SYDVKM. Trimming took 9 bases from V and 0 from J, leaving 8 bases between them. Here the CDR3 DNA reads TGTGCCAGTTCCCACCCGAACACCGGGGAGCTGTTTTTT. It encodes CASSHPNTGELFF.

The count of this clonotype is one. The rearrangement uses TRBV6-1 and TRBJ2-6, with D hard to call. Between the trimmed V and J ends, which lost 6 bases and 0 bases, there was a span of 15 bases. This CDR3 contains 17 residues. The germline V gene encodes CDR1 MNHNS and CDR2 SASEGT. CDR3 bases: TGTGCCAGCAGCCTCGGCAGCCCCGTCTCTGGGGCCAACGTCCTGACTTTC. Translation: CASSLGSPVSGANVLTF.

The V gene is TRBV4-1, the J gene TRBJ2-1; 9 positions match TRBD2. After removal of 0 bases from V and 6 bases from J, the junction contained 6 bases not matched to a gene. CDR1 is MGHRA, CDR2 YSYEKL, per germline. The CDR3 sequence is 16 residues long. CDR3 sequence (DNA): TGCGCCAGCAGCCAAGACGGGACTAGCTTTGTCAATGAGCAGTTCTTC. Encoded protein: CASSQDGTSFVNEQFF.

At least ten counts were recorded for this clonotype. The chain carries TRBV6-1 and TRBJ2-1; the match to TRBD2 covers 14 bases. J was trimmed by 6 bases and V by 5 bases; bases with no gene match: 3. The germline CDR1 and CDR2 sequences are MNHNS and SASEGT. CDR3 size: 15 residues. In DNA form, the CDR3 reads TGTGCCAGCAGTTCGACTAGCGGGGGGGTCAATGAGCAGTTCTTC. Amino acids: CASSSTSGGVNEQFF.

The table lists this clonotype with many counts. The J gene is TRBJ1-1, the V gene TRBV20-1; TRBD1 might be the D (5 bases). CDR1 is DFQATT, CDR2 SNEGSKA, per germline (reference sequence). V was shortened by 5 bases and J by 2 bases, with 15 bases between the two germline ends. CDR3 length equals 14 residues. CDR3 loop: CSARGALQNTEAFF. The CDR3 DNA follows: TGCAGTGCTCGTGGGGCACTCCAAAACACTGAAGCTTTCTTT.

This clonotype was picked up a small number of times. The chain has TRBV6-1 and TRBJ2-2; D might be TRBD1 (6 bases). Trimming removed 7 bases from V and 0 bases from J, with 12 bases in between. CDR1 is MNHNS, CDR2 SASEGT, per germline. This CDR3 is built from 15 residues. The CDR3: CASTTGLSNTGELFF. In DNA, the CDR3 is TGTGCCAGCACCACAGGGCTCTCGAACACCGGGGAGCTGTTTTTT.

For the CDR3, the DNA is TGTGCCAGCAGCCTTACCCAAAGACAATCCCCCAACTATGGCTACACCTTC. Translating gives CASSLTQRQSPNYGYTF. This chain connects TRBV3-1 to TRBJ1-2; no firm D call. The V and J ends lost 4 bases and 2 bases respectively, with 20 bases between them. The CDR3 is made up of 17 amino acids. CDR1 and CDR2 from the germline V gene are LGHDT and YNNKEL (reference sequence).

This clonotype has more than one count but fewer than ten. The rearrangement joins TRBV2 to TRBJ2-5; no clear D gene. The CDR3 covers 14 residues. Germline V gene data show CDR1 as SNHLY and CDR2 as FYNNEI. V gave up 2 bases and J gave up 1 base, with 8 bases separating them. CDR3 coding DNA: TGTGCCAGCAGTGAAAGAGCAGTCCAAGAGACCCAGTACTTC. It codes for CASSERAVQETQYF.

In this sample, this clonotype turned up a few times. The chain has TRBV6-1 and TRBJ2-1; a possible D gene is TRBD1 (5 bases). Germline-derived CDR1 and CDR2 are MNHNS and SASEGT. The CDR3 loop spans 15 amino acids. V gave up 6 bases and J gave up 0 bases, with 12 bases separating them. This CDR3 is CASSTGYSSYNEQFF. As DNA, the CDR3 is TGTGCCAGCAGCACAGGATACAGCTCCTACAATGAGCAGTTCTTC.

The chain has TRBV7-2 and TRBJ2-1; TRBD2 agrees at 8 bases. This CDR3 contains 13 residues. CDR1 is SGHTA, CDR2 FQGNSA, per germline. With V trimmed by 5 bases and J by 7 bases, 4 bases remained unmatched. CDR3 DNA sequence: TGTGCCAGCAGCCCTAGCGGGCCGAATGAGCAGTTCTTC. Protein: CASSPSGPNEQFF.

This clonotype appeared many times. This rearrangement joins TRBV20-1 to TRBJ1-6; D unresolved. The germline V gene encodes CDR1 DFQATT and CDR2 SNEGSKA (reference sequence). The CDR3 contains 15 residues. Trimming removed 0 bases from V and 7 bases from J, with 13 bases in between. CDR3 residues: CSARDRGRLNSPLHF. DNA for the CDR3: TGCAGTGCTAGAGATCGAGGAAGGTTGAATTCACCCCTCCACTTT.

With respect to this clonotype: A clone one base away is much larger, so this may be a read error. This chain links TRBV15 with TRBJ1-1; a possible D gene is TRBD1 (5 bases). The CDR3 runs 15 residues. The V gene lost 4 bases and the J gene lost 5 bases, with 17 bases spanning the gap. In germline, CDR1 is LNHNV, CDR2 YYDKDF (reference sequence). CDR3 bases: TGTGCCACCAGCATTCCTTTTCCCTCAGGGACTGAAGCTTTCTTT. It is translated as CATSIPFPSGTEAFF.

J is TRBJ1-2 and V is TRBV20-1, with 9 bases matching TRBD1. This CDR3 is built from 14 residues. After removal of 2 bases from V and 6 bases from J, the junction contained 7 bases not matched to a gene. Germline V gene lookup returns CDR1 DFQATT and CDR2 SNEGSKA (reference sequence). The DNA for the CDR3 is TGCAGTGCTAGACAACCCGGGACAGGGAATGGCTACACCTTC. It translates to CSARQPGTGNGYTF.